The entry below describes one TCR beta chain. Assay used: immunoSEQ multiplex PCR; TCRdb lists only in-frame clones, some missing. Of roughly 53,000 clones in the sample, about 92% were seen once. The data are from a study of T cell changes during pregnancy in multiple sclerosis. The ends lost 4 bases at V and 2 bases at J; junction bases unmatched: 2. CDR1 is SGHDT, CDR2 YYEEEE, per germline. The CDR3 consists of 13 residues. This receptor was identified in a female donor with multiple sclerosis, enrolled in a pregnancy study. V and J are TRBV5-6 and TRBJ2-7, with 8 bases aligning to TRBD1. The source material was CD4+ T cells from peripheral blood mononuclear cells, sampled in the third trimester of pregnancy. The CDR3 spells CASSRQGTYEQYF. In DNA form, the CDR3 reads TGTGCCAGCAGCCGACAGGGGACCTACGAGCAGTACTTC.